Listed below are T cell receptor beta chains from one sample, sequenced in a study of regulatory T cells in long-lasting Graves disease. TCRdb ran MiXCR on the multiplex PCR reads and lists one entry per CDR3 protein. The table shows 530,000 or so distinct CDR3 sequences, with around an eighth occurring only once. These data also formed part of another study, on T cells in Graves' hyperthyroidism and ophthalmopathy.

This specimen consisted of peripheral blood mononuclear cells (PBMCs), obtained at new diagnosis, from a patient treated with antithyroid drugs. The receptor source for this set is a man under 40 with Graves disease. CDR3s leave out the opening cysteine and the closing phenylalanine or tryptophan. The D gene is left open where the match is weak. Only part of the rows carry a size: once, few, many, or a class if the clone is expanded.

clone_size j_call cdr3_length v_call d_call cdr3_aa
many TRBJ2-2 11 TRBV7-3 - ASSPFGELELF
few TRBJ2-1 15 TRBV9 - ASSAGPTGGLDNEQF
- TRBJ1-1 14 TRBV5-1 TRBD1 ASSFARGASSAEAF
many TRBJ2-5 15 TRBV6-2/TRBV6-3 TRBD2 ASSVRVGSGRLETQY
many TRBJ1-3 15 TRBV7-8 - ASSLSWGNEFGNTIY
- TRBJ1-3 13 TRBV27 - ASSQTRDSGNTIY
- TRBJ2-5 12 TRBV4-1 - ASSRLTSRETQY
many TRBJ1-1 13 TRBV6-1 - ASSELYNEGTEAF
many TRBJ2-5 16 TRBV7-2 TRBD2 ASSPRLAGGRLGETQY
many TRBJ2-3 12 TRBV7-2 - ASSPGASTDTQY
many TRBJ2-2 13 TRBV19 - ASSPLGRDTGELF